One and the same sample provided the 26 T cell receptor beta chains below, sequenced in a study of T-cell reconstitution after alpha-beta-depleted transplantation in children. Preparing the TCRbeta library involved the use of unique molecular identifiers. TCRdb reprocessed the PCR reads with MiXCR, giving one entry per CDR3 protein. The sample contains 120,000 to 150,000 distinct CDR3 sequences, 8.8% of which appear only once. The sample here was PBMCs, mostly from graft donor cells, taken 180 days after TCRalphabeta/CD19-depleted stem cell transplant. The receptors originated from a female patient aged 2-10 years who had a stem cell transplant for congenital amegakaryocytic thrombocytopenia, so the T cells may come from the graft donor.

This clonotype was counted ten times or more. The chain combines TRBV5-4 with TRBJ2-7; D is ambiguous. There are 14 residues in the CDR3. Germline assignment: CDR1 SGHNT and CDR2 YYREEE (reference sequence). The V end lost 3 bases, the J end lost 2 bases, and 12 bases lay between the germline ends. The CDR3 spells CASSSWASPYEQYF. CDR3 bases: TGTGCCAGCAGCTCCTGGGCGAGCCCCTACGAGCAGTACTTC.

This clonotype appeared many times. This chain connects TRBV20-1 to TRBJ1-2, with D possibly matching TRBD1 (5 bases). Germline values: CDR1 DFQATT, CDR2 SNEGSKA (reference sequence). CDR3 length equals 14 residues. The DNA of the CDR3 is TGCAATGCAATCGGGACGCTGACTAACTATGGCTACACCTTC. Translated: CNAIGTLTNYGYTF.

This clonotype has only a few counts. The chain joins TRBV11-2 to TRBJ1-2; D is unclear. The germline V gene has CDR1 SGHAT and CDR2 FQNNGV. V gave up 3 bases and J gave up 2 bases, with 16 bases separating them. This CDR3 contains 16 residues. CDR3 residues: CASSLDSPLMNYGYTF. The CDR3 nucleotides are TGTGCCAGCAGCTTGGATTCACCGTTGATGAACTATGGCTACACCTTC.

This clonotype appeared a few times. V and J are TRBV28 and TRBJ2-5, with a possible D match to TRBD2 (6 bases). The length of the CDR3 is 13 residues. Germline-derived CDR1 and CDR2 are MDHEN and SYDVKM. V shed 5 bases and J shed 12 bases, with 19 bases lying between them. In DNA, the CDR3 is TGTGCCAGCAGTACGGACTACCGATCCATGGAGTACTTC. Protein product: CASSTDYRSMEYF.

This clonotype appeared many times. The V and J genes are TRBV6-5 and TRBJ2-7, with 7 bases identical to TRBD2. The germline V gene encodes CDR1 MNHEY and CDR2 SVGAGI. The CDR3 has 12 residues. J gave up 6 bases and V 5 bases, and 4 bases lay outside the gene matches. This CDR3 reads CASSQREGEQYF. DNA of the CDR3: TGTGCCAGCAGTCAAAGGGAGGGCGAGCAGTACTTC.

This clonotype was seen a few times. The CDR3 sequence is CAWRRLITDTQYF. CDR3 nucleotide sequence: TGTGCCTGGAGGAGACTGATCACAGATACGCAGTATTTT. This rearrangement joins TRBV30 to TRBJ2-3, with no clear D. Germline-derived CDR1 and CDR2 are GTSNPN and SVGIG (reference sequence). Trimming shortened V by 3 bases and J by 2 bases, and 9 bases separated the two germline ends. This CDR3 contains 13 residues.

Note on this clonotype: This clone may be a read error of a much larger clone one base away. The chain is built from TRBV6-1 and TRBJ2-6, with 12 bases aligning to TRBD1. The CDR3 is made up of 17 amino acids. Germline assignment: CDR1 MNHNS and CDR2 SASEGT. The CDR3 reads CASRGDRGLSWANVLTF. DNA for the CDR3: TGTGCCAGCAGGGGGGACAGGGGGCTCTCTTGGGCCAACGTCCTGACTTTC.

This clonotype was seen at least ten times. The chain has TRBV29-1 and TRBJ2-7; no definite D call. This CDR3 is built from 12 residues. Germline V gene sequence: CDR1 SQVTM, CDR2 ANQGSEA. V lost 3 bases and J lost 1, with 7 bases in between. CDR3 amino acids: CSVENSSYEQYF. CDR3 DNA sequence: TGCAGCGTTGAGAACTCTTCCTACGAGCAGTACTTC.

In its sample, this clonotype was seen many times. V gene TRBV4-3 combines with J gene TRBJ1-1, with no clear D. V lost 1 base and J 11 bases, leaving 14 bases between the germline ends. The germline gives CDR1 LGHNA, CDR2 YSLEER. CDR3 length: 13 residues. The CDR3 DNA reads TGCGCCAGCAGCCAAGTCCTCGGGGTCCGGGCTTTCTTT. Protein: CASSQVLGVRAFF.

This clonotype was detected only a few times. This chain uses TRBV7-2 with TRBJ2-3; 12 positions agree with TRBD2. V lost 0 bases, J lost 8 bases, and 6 bases stayed unmatched. CDR1 and CDR2 from the germline V gene are SGHTA and FQGNSA. CDR3 length: 16 residues. The CDR3 bases are TGTGCCAGCAGCTTAGCGTGGACTAGCGGGGACGGTACGCAGTATTTT. Translating it yields CASSLAWTSGDGTQYF.

This clonotype was recorded many times. The CDR3 here is CASSRSGELFF. The CDR3 DNA follows: TGTGCCAGCAGCCGGTCCGGGGAGCTGTTTTTT. The chain has TRBV12-3 or TRBV12-4 and TRBJ2-2; no definite D call. This CDR3 contains 11 residues. Trimming took off 6 bases at V and 6 bases at J, with 5 bases between the two ends.

The sample holds a few counts of this clonotype. V usage is TRBV12-3 or TRBV12-4 and J usage is TRBJ1-6; D ambiguous. The CDR3 loop spans 17 amino acids. The V end lost 3 bases, the J end lost 0 bases, and 12 bases lay between the germline ends. The CDR3 protein is CASSFFALSSYNSPLHF. The CDR3 DNA follows: TGTGCCAGCAGTTTTTTCGCCCTAAGCTCCTATAATTCACCCCTCCACTTT.

This clonotype was counted ten times or more. This chain links TRBV28 with TRBJ2-5; 9 bases align to TRBD2. The germline V gene encodes CDR1 MDHEN and CDR2 SYDVKM. This CDR3 spans 15 amino acids. V dropped 7 bases and J dropped 3; count of bases not matched to a gene: 9. The DNA of the CDR3 is TGTGCCAGCATCCCGGGCGGGAGGGCAAAAGAGACCCAGTACTTC. This sequence encodes CASIPGGRAKETQYF. Combining the CDR3 with reference TRBV28 and TRBJ2-5 gives the whole variable domain DVKVTQSSRYLVKRTGEKVFLECVQDMDHENMFWYRQDPGLGLRLIYFSYDVKMKEKGDIPEGYSVSREKKERFSLILESASTNQTSMYLCASIPGGRAKETQYFGPGTRLLVL.

This clonotype was counted at least ten times. This chain uses TRBV12-3 or TRBV12-4 with TRBJ2-5, with TRBD2 matching 9 bases. The CDR3 length is 15 residues. Trimming at V came to 6 bases and at J to 1 base, leaving 6 bases not matched to a gene. The CDR3: CASSYGTSSQETQYF. DNA of the CDR3: TGTGCCAGCAGCTACGGGACTAGCAGCCAAGAGACCCAGTACTTC.

This clonotype was observed at least ten times. CDR3 DNA: TGCAGTGCTAGGATAGCGGGAGGTTCCCACGAGCAGTACTTC. Translation: CSARIAGGSHEQYF. This chain uses TRBV20-1 with TRBJ2-7; 10 positions agree with TRBD2. The CDR3 covers 14 residues. Germline CDR1 DFQATT, CDR2 SNEGSKA (reference sequence). Germline trimming cut 3 bases from V and 5 bases from J; bases unmatched to any gene: 7.

This clonotype was observed at least ten times. V usage is TRBV20-1 and J usage is TRBJ2-7, with TRBD1 identical over 7 bases. After removal of 5 bases from V and 4 bases from J, the junction contained 5 bases not matched to a gene. This CDR3 contains 12 residues. Germline CDR1 and CDR2: DFQATT and SNEGSKA (reference sequence). The CDR3 reads CSAGTAIYEQYF. For the CDR3, the DNA is TGCAGTGCTGGGACAGCTATTTACGAGCAGTACTTC.

The table lists this clonotype with a few counts. The gene calls are TRBV20-1 and TRBJ2-3; D tentatively reads TRBD1 or TRBD2 (5 bases each). Germline CDR1 and CDR2: DFQATT and SNEGSKA (reference sequence). The ends were cut back, 2 bases at V and 4 bases at J, with 19 bases in the middle. CDR3 length: 16 amino acids. The CDR3 DNA sequence: TGCAGTGCTAGAAGCCCTCTGGGGGAGCGTTCAGATACGCAGTATTTT. This sequence encodes CSARSPLGERSDTQYF.

This clonotype was counted a few times. The J gene is TRBJ1-5, the V gene TRBV20-1; no definite D call. Per the germline V gene, CDR1 is DFQATT and CDR2 is SNEGSKA (reference sequence). The CDR3 sequence is 16 residues long. V was clipped by 6 bases and J by 5 bases, with 23 bases between them. Here the CDR3 reads CSAIENLGGIYQPQHF. Here the CDR3 DNA reads TGCAGTGCCATAGAAAATTTAGGCGGGATCTATCAGCCCCAGCATTTT.

There are many counts of this clonotype. This sequence joins TRBV12-3 or TRBV12-4 and TRBJ2-2, with unresolved D. Between the trimmed V and J ends, which lost 6 bases and 6 bases, there was a span of 11 bases. The CDR3 has 13 residues. CDR3 nucleotides: TGTGCCAGCAGACCGGACCCCTCCGGGGAGCTGTTTTTT. Protein sequence: CASRPDPSGELFF.

The sample holds many counts of this clonotype. This chain links TRBV7-9 with TRBJ2-2; D is possibly TRBD1 (7 bases). V shed 2 bases and J shed 0 bases, with 10 bases lying between them. From germline, CDR1 is SEHNR and CDR2 FQNEAQ (reference sequence). CDR3 length equals 16 residues. The CDR3 DNA reads as TGTGCCAGCAGCTTACCAGGGGGGCCGAACACCGGGGAGCTGTTTTTT. This translates into CASSLPGGPNTGELFF.

This clonotype has at least ten counts. The chain combines TRBV12-3 or TRBV12-4 with TRBJ2-2; D not certain. The CDR3 loop spans 13 amino acids. V lost 3 bases, J lost 3 bases, and 5 bases lay in between. CDR3 sequence reads: CASSLTYTGELFF. CDR3 DNA: TGTGCCAGCAGTTTGACTTACACCGGGGAGCTGTTTTTT.

The chain joins TRBV5-6 to TRBJ1-3; no reliable D call. The CDR3 has 16 amino acids. Germline V gene sequence: CDR1 SGHDT, CDR2 YYEEEE. Trimming took 4 bases from V and 0 from J, leaving 14 bases between them. The CDR3 nucleotides read TGTGCCAGCAGCCAGAGCGCCCGAGGCTCTGGAAACACCATATATTTT. It yields the protein CASSQSARGSGNTIYF.

The CDR3 loop reads CASSPGTSRDTDTQYF. CDR3 sequence (DNA): TGCGCCAGCAGCCCCGGGACTAGCAGGGACACAGATACGCAGTATTTT. The chain uses TRBV5-1 and TRBJ2-3, with 9 bases matching TRBD2. CDR1 is SGHRS, CDR2 YFSETQ, per germline. J was trimmed by 2 bases and V by 4 bases; bases with no gene match: 8. The CDR3 covers 16 residues.

This clonotype showed up many times. The V gene is TRBV5-1, the J gene TRBJ2-3; 7 nucleotides align to TRBD1. The germline CDR1 and CDR2 sequences are SGHRS and YFSETQ. V was clipped by 2 bases and J by 3 bases; unmatched bases: 6. The CDR3 is made up of 15 amino acids. Here the CDR3 reads CASSLGDRATDTQYF. CDR3 bases: TGCGCCAGCAGCTTAGGGGACAGAGCTACAGATACGCAGTATTTT.

This clonotype was observed a single time. This may be a read error, as it is one base from a much larger clone. Since no conserved phenylalanine or tryptophan closes the CDR3, a read error is the likely cause. V is TRBV29-1 and J is TRBJ1-2; no reliable D call. The CDR3 has 16 residues. Germline assignment: CDR1 SQVTM and CDR2 ANQGSEA. Between the trimmed V and J ends, which lost 0 bases and 5 bases, there was a span of 19 bases. CDR3 nucleotide sequence: TGCAGCGTTGAAGAGGTCCCCGGGAGCGGTGGGTATGGCTACACCATC. Encoded protein: CSVEEVPGSGGYGYTI.

The rearrangement links TRBV20-1 to TRBJ1-1, with no clear D. The CDR3 totals 19 residues. Trimming cost V 1 base and J 5 bases, with 29 bases left between them. Germline lookup yields CDR1 DFQATT and CDR2 SNEGSKA (reference sequence). DNA for the CDR3: TGCAGTGCTAGAGGGGGAGAGCTCTCCCCCGTGGTGGTGTGGACTGAAGCTTTCTTT. It translates to CSARGGELSPVVVWTEAFF.